This T cell receptor (beta chain) stems from a study of lymphopenia after photon versus proton radiotherapy. With V trimmed by 5 bases and J by 5 bases, 5 bases remained unmatched. The CDR3 has 13 amino acids. Germline CDR1 and CDR2: MNHEY and SMNVEV (reference sequence). About this clone itself: Antigen specificity is unknown. This CDR3 is missing its conserved last phenylalanine or tryptophan, likely due to a read error.

Data came from immunoSEQ multiplex PCR; TCRdb stores just in-frame clones and leaves some out. The table lists tens of thousands of clones, about 83% of them singletons, with 2.5% to 3.5% in the top ten. General study results and limits: Oligoclonal CD8+ Temra expansion after nadir drove photon patients' diversity drop.

The chain employs TRBV27 and TRBJ2-7; TRBD1 matches 8 bases. This receptor was identified in a man aged 45-65 years with gastric cancer. The sequenced sample was peripheral blood, obtained from a patient treated with photon-based radiotherapy. The CDR3 region is CASSLTGVHEQYL. CDR3 coding DNA: TGTGCCAGCAGTCTGACAGGGGTCCACGAGCAGTACCTC.